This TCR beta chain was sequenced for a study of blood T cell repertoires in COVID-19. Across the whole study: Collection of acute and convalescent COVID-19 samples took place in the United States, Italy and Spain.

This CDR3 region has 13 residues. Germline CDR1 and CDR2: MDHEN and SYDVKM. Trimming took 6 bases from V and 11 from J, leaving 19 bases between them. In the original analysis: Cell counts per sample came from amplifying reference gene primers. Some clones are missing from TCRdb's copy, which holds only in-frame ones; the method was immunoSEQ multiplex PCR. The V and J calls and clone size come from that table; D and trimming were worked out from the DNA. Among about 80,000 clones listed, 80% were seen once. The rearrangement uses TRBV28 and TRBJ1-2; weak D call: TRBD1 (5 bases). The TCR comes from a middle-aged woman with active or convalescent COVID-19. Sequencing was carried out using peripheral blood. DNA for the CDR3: TGTGCCAGCAGCCGCCGACATGGGGCGGGGTACACCTTC. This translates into CASSRRHGAGYTF.